Presented here are 16 T cell receptor beta chains from one specimen sequenced in a study of radiotherapy plus CTLA-4 blockade in lung cancer. Libraries were prepared by immunoSEQ multiplex PCR; TCRdb keeps only in-frame clonotypes and omits some of them. The table has tens of thousands of clones, approximately 75% seen once; the top ten hold 4.4%. The source was peripheral blood, collected from a patient treated with radiotherapy plus ipilimumab. These receptors all come from a human donor with non-small cell lung cancer who had a complete response to radiotherapy plus ipilimumab.

This chain uses TRBV5-1 with TRBJ2-3, with 10 bases lining up with TRBD1. Germline assignment: CDR1 SGHRS and CDR2 YFSETQ. The CDR3 loop spans 19 amino acids. V was pared by 0 bases and J by 0 bases, with 10 bases of the junction left unmatched. CDR3 residues: CASSLGQGQGRLSTDTQYF. CDR3 coding DNA: TGCGCCAGCAGCTTGGGCCAGGGACAGGGGCGTCTTAGCACAGATACGCAGTATTTT.

The genes are TRBV6-4 and TRBJ2-1, with 7 bases aligning to TRBD1. The CDR3 totals 14 residues. With 2 bases clipped from V and 6 bases from J, the junction kept 4 bases outside the gene matches. Germline V gene sequence: CDR1 MRHNA, CDR2 SNTAGT. CDR3 residues: CASSDTNRGNEQFF. CDR3 DNA sequence: TGTGCCAGCAGTGACACCAACAGGGGCAATGAGCAGTTCTTC.

The V and J genes are TRBV7-9 and TRBJ2-2; no reliable D call. Trimming took off 2 bases at V and 8 bases at J, with 12 bases between the two ends. This CDR3 is built from 14 residues. The germline V gene has CDR1 SEHNR and CDR2 FQNEAQ (reference sequence). The CDR3 nucleotides are TGTGCCAGCAGCTTATCTGGGCCTGTGGGGGAGCTGTTTTTT. Protein sequence: CASSLSGPVGELFF.

This chain uses TRBV25-1 with TRBJ2-4; D may be TRBD1 (5 bases). The V and J ends lost 1 base and 7 bases respectively, with 11 bases between them. The CDR3 contains 14 residues. Germline assignment: CDR1 MGHDK and CDR2 SYGVNS. CDR3 in amino acids: CASSESGRANIQYF. The CDR3 nucleotides read TGTGCCAGCAGTGAATCGGGCAGGGCGAACATTCAGTACTTC. Full variable domain (outside the CDR3, taken from reference TRBV25-1 and TRBJ2-4): EADIYQTPRYLVIGTGKKITLECSQTMGHDKMYWYQQDPGMELHLIHYSYGVNSTEKGDLSSESTVSRIRTEHFPLTLESARPSHTSQYLCASSESGRANIQYFGAGTRLSVL.

The chain combines TRBV9 with TRBJ2-7; weak D call: TRBD2 (5 bases). Trimming shortened V by 3 bases and J by 2 bases, and 9 bases separated the two germline ends. Germline values: CDR1 SGDLS, CDR2 YYNGEE. CDR3 length: 13 amino acids. The CDR3 region is CASSAGIAYEQYF. DNA for the CDR3: TGTGCCAGCAGCGCCGGGATCGCCTACGAGCAGTACTTC.

The chain couples TRBV19 to TRBJ1-5; no clear D gene. Germline CDR1 LNHDA, CDR2 SQIVND (reference sequence). This CDR3 comprises 12 residues. The V end was cut by 6 bases, the J end by 3 bases, with 6 bases between. CDR3 sequence: CASRDDNQPQHF. CDR3 DNA: TGTGCCAGTAGGGATGACAATCAGCCCCAGCATTTT.

V gene TRBV27 combines with J gene TRBJ1-1; 10 positions match TRBD1. The V segment lost 5 bases and the J segment 5 bases; nucleotides outside the gene matches: 5. This CDR3 spans 14 amino acids. Germline lookup yields CDR1 MNHEY and CDR2 SMNVEV (reference sequence). CDR3 nucleotides: TGTGCCAGCAGTGTCCGACAGGGGGCGACTGAAGCTTTCTTT. Residues: CASSVRQGATEAFF.

The V gene is TRBV15, the J gene TRBJ2-7; a weak D match, TRBD2 (7 bases). V gave up 3 bases and J gave up 7 bases, with 16 bases separating them. The V gene's germline CDR1 is LNHNV and CDR2 YYDKDF (reference sequence). The CDR3 runs to 14 residues. CDR3 protein: CATSRGWTAGEQYV. DNA for the CDR3: TGTGCCACCAGCAGGGGTTGGACAGCGGGAGAGCAGTACGTC.

The rearrangement joins TRBV29-1 to TRBJ2-3; no clear D gene. V lost 4 bases to trimming and J lost 4 bases, with 15 bases between them. Germline V gene data show CDR1 as SQVTM and CDR2 as ANQGSEA. The CDR3 has 14 amino acids. For the CDR3, the DNA is TGCAGCGTTGCGGCCGTAGCCTTATCAGATACGCAGTATTTT. It translates to CSVAAVALSDTQYF.

V and J are TRBV10-3 and TRBJ2-1; 12 bases fit TRBD2. The junction had 18 bases not matched to a gene; V was cut back by 6 bases and J by 3 bases. CDR1 is ENHRY, CDR2 SYGVKD, per germline. CDR3 length: 20 amino acids. CDR3 sequence reads: CAISSPLAGGLSNSYNEQFF. CDR3 sequence (DNA): TGTGCCATCAGCTCCCCCCTAGCGGGGGGGCTTTCCAACAGCTACAATGAGCAGTTCTTC.

The rearrangement joins TRBV28 to TRBJ2-7; no clear D gene. CDR1 MDHEN and CDR2 SYDVKM come from the germline V gene. The CDR3 is 11 residues long. V lost 4 bases to trimming and J lost 5 bases, with 6 bases between them. The CDR3 loop is CASSSSDEQYV. CDR3 bases: TGTGCCAGCAGTTCCTCAGACGAGCAGTACGTC.

The V call is TRBV7-8, the J call TRBJ1-1, with D perhaps TRBD1 (6 bases). Germline V gives CDR1 SGHVS, CDR2 FQNEAQ. This CDR3 region has 15 residues. Trimming shortened V by 5 bases and J by 6 bases, and 19 bases separated the two germline ends. The CDR3 loop reads CASSAGGRLRSEAFF. CDR3 coding DNA: TGTGCCAGCAGCGCCGGGGGCAGGTTGAGGTCTGAAGCTTTCTTT.

In this sample, this clone turned up a few times. The chain combines TRBV10-2 with TRBJ1-1; TRBD1 aligns across 11 bases. The CDR3 runs 15 residues. V shed 7 bases, J shed 5 bases, and the junction held 9 bases outside the gene matches. Germline assignment: CDR1 WSHSY and CDR2 SAAADI. Written as DNA, the CDR3 is TGCGCCAGCACCATTGCGGGACAGGGGGGGACTGAAGCTTTCTTT. Protein sequence: CASTIAGQGGTEAFF.

The chain links TRBV30 to TRBJ2-5; possible D gene TRBD2, 6 bases. V was pared by 2 bases and J by 2 bases, with 12 bases between. Germline loops: CDR1 GTSNPN, CDR2 SVGIG (reference sequence). The CDR3 contains 14 residues. The chain's CDR3 is CAWSMRRDQETQYF. DNA for the CDR3: TGTGCCTGGAGTATGAGGCGGGATCAAGAGACCCAGTACTTC.

The chain joins TRBV12-5 to TRBJ1-3; D perhaps matches TRBD1 (5 bases). The germline CDR1 and CDR2 sequences are LGHNT and FRNRAP. Trimming cost V 2 bases and J 2 bases, with 7 bases left between them. The CDR3 sequence is 14 residues long. The CDR3, as DNA: TGTGCTAGTGGTTTGAGCAGGGCTGGAAACACCATATATTTT. Translating gives CASGLSRAGNTIYF.

The chain carries TRBV10-3 and TRBJ2-1; 7 nucleotides match TRBD2. This CDR3 comprises 14 residues. The V segment lost 5 bases and the J segment 8 bases; nucleotides outside the gene matches: 9. Germline-derived CDR1 and CDR2 are ENHRY and SYGVKD. This CDR3 is CAISHPGGGDEQFF. CDR3 nucleotide sequence: TGTGCCATCAGTCATCCTGGCGGGGGTGATGAGCAGTTCTTC.